Listed here are 14 T cell receptor beta chains from one sample, sequenced in a study of cytotoxic CD8 clonotypes in ibrutinib-treated CLL. Sequenced by immunoSEQ multiplex PCR; TCRdb stores in-frame clones only, minus some. The sample consists of hundreds of thousands of clones, 70% to 75% of them appearing once. Specimen: PBMCs, collected after 12 months of ibrutinib treatment. These receptors were collected from a human donor with chronic lymphocytic leukemia.

The chain recombines TRBV7-2 with TRBJ2-2, with a possible D match to TRBD2 (6 bases). V lost 5 bases and J 0 bases, leaving 10 bases between the germline ends. The CDR3 covers 15 residues. Germline V gene data show CDR1 as SGHTA and CDR2 as FQGNSA. The CDR3 reads CASSGTPANTGELFF. For the CDR3, the DNA is TGTGCCAGCAGCGGGACTCCCGCGAACACCGGGGAGCTGTTTTTT.

A single count supports this clone. The chain links TRBV9 to TRBJ2-7, with 12 bases matching TRBD1. V was pared by 2 bases and J by 5 bases, with 2 bases of the junction left unmatched. This CDR3 has 14 residues. Germline CDR1 SGDLS, CDR2 YYNGEE. The CDR3 reads CASSVGTGGDEQYF. The CDR3 coding sequence is TGTGCCAGCAGCGTTGGGACAGGGGGCGACGAGCAGTACTTC.

This chain connects TRBV2 to TRBJ2-2, with unresolved D. This CDR3 has 15 residues. The germline V and J ends were trimmed by 3 bases and 0 bases, with 8 bases remaining between them. Germline V gene sequence: CDR1 SNHLY, CDR2 FYNNEI. CDR3 in amino acids: CASSETPTNTGELFF. The CDR3 DNA follows: TGTGCCAGCAGTGAGACGCCAACGAACACCGGGGAGCTGTTTTTT. Filled out from reference TRBV2 and TRBJ2-2, the complete variable domain reads EPEVTQTPSHQVTQMGQEVILRCVPISNHLYFYWYRQILGQKVEFLVSFYNNEISEKSEIFDDQFSVERPDGSNFTLKIRSTKLEDSAMYFCASSETPTNTGELFFGEGSRLTVL.

This clone was counted a single time. Here the CDR3 DNA reads TGCGCCAGCAGCCAAGTCCAATCCGGGGCCCAGCAGTACTTC. The encoded protein is CASSQVQSGAQQYF. The rearrangement uses TRBV4-3 and TRBJ2-7, with D tentatively TRBD1 or TRBD2 (5 bases each). Trimming removed 1 base from V and 8 bases from J, with 15 bases in between. This CDR3 spans 14 amino acids. Per the germline V gene, CDR1 is LGHNA and CDR2 is YSLEER.

This clone was observed a few times. V is TRBV4-3 and J is TRBJ2-3; D is uncertain. This CDR3 has 14 amino acids. Trimming took off 4 bases at V and 4 bases at J, with 12 bases between the two ends. CDR1 and CDR2 (germline): LGHNA, YSLEER. The CDR3 DNA reads as TGCGCCAGCAGCCGAGACCCACGTCCAGATACGCAGTATTTT. Its protein product is CASSRDPRPDTQYF.

This clone came up a few times. The CDR3 sequence: CASSRQGNTEAFF. The DNA for the CDR3 is TGTGCCAGCAGTCGACAGGGGAACACTGAAGCTTTCTTT. This sequence joins TRBV28 and TRBJ1-1; 7 nucleotides align to TRBD1. Germline lookup yields CDR1 MDHEN and CDR2 SYDVKM. The CDR3 extends over 13 amino acids. Trimming cost V 5 bases and J 1 base; bases outside gene matches: 1.

The chain is built from TRBV10-3 and TRBJ2-7; 8 bases align to TRBD2. The CDR3 totals 14 residues. V was clipped by 8 bases and J by 0 bases; unmatched bases: 6. Germline V gene sequence: CDR1 ENHRY, CDR2 SYGVKD. For the CDR3, the DNA is TGTGCCATCGCGGGGGGAACACTCTCCTACGAGCAGTACTTC. Its translation is CAIAGGTLSYEQYF.

This clone has just one count. The chain recombines TRBV5-4 with TRBJ1-2, with a weak D call TRBD1 (6 bases). The CDR3 has 15 amino acids. Germline lookup yields CDR1 SGHNT and CDR2 YYREEE (reference sequence). The V end lost 3 bases, the J end lost 4 bases, and 16 bases lay between the germline ends. The DNA of the CDR3 is TGTGCCAGCAGCTCCAGCAGGGGAGCCCTCTATGGCTACACCTTC. This gives the protein CASSSSRGALYGYTF. The variable domain in full, completed from reference TRBV5-4 and TRBJ1-2, reads ETGVTQSPTHLIKTRGQQVTLRCSSQSGHNTVSWYQQALGQGPQFIFQYYREEENGRGNFPPRFSGLQFPNYSSELNVNALELDDSALYLCASSSSRGALYGYTFGSGTRLTVV.

The chain couples TRBV21-1 to TRBJ1-1; the DNA was not used to check the table's D call, TRBD1. TRBV21-1 is assigned pseudogene status. The CDR3 loop spans 15 amino acids. The CDR3 sequence is CASNQHRGPNTEAFF. CDR3 bases: TGTGCCAGCAACCAACACAGGGGGCCCAATACTGAAGCTTTCTTT.

The chain recombines TRBV9 with TRBJ1-6; tentatively, D is TRBD1 (5 bases). V was clipped by 3 bases and J by 6 bases, with 10 bases between them. Germline V lookup: CDR1 SGDLS, CDR2 YYNGEE. The CDR3 is 14 amino acids. The CDR3: CASSEGAGNSPLHF. Here the CDR3 DNA reads TGTGCCAGCAGCGAAGGGGCGGGTAATTCACCCCTCCACTTT.

In DNA, the CDR3 is TGCGCCAGCAGCACCGGGGCCCGCACAGATACGCAGTATTTT. It encodes CASSTGARTDTQYF. This rearrangement joins TRBV5-1 to TRBJ2-3, with D perhaps TRBD1 or TRBD2 (5 bases each). The CDR3 runs 14 residues. The V end lost 4 bases, the J end lost 1 base, and 10 bases lay between the germline ends. Germline V gene data show CDR1 as SGHRS and CDR2 as YFSETQ.

The CDR3 coding sequence is TGTGCCAGCCTTCCGGGGACCGGGACGCCCTATGCGAACACCGGGGAGCTGTTTTTT. It codes for CASLPGTGTPYANTGELFF. The chain employs TRBV19 and TRBJ2-2; either TRBD1 or TRBD2 may supply D (5 bases each). Trimming removed 9 bases at V and 0 bases at J, with 26 bases between. Looked up from germline, CDR1 is LNHDA and CDR2 is SQIVND (reference sequence). The CDR3 runs to 19 residues.

Written as DNA, the CDR3 is TGCAGCGTTGATAGGTACACTGAAGCTTTCTTT. It codes for CSVDRYTEAFF. The V and J genes are TRBV29-1 and TRBJ1-1; D gene ambiguous. Trimming removed 3 bases at V and 3 bases at J, with 5 bases between. Germline V gene lookup returns CDR1 SQVTM and CDR2 ANQGSEA. This CDR3 is built from 11 residues.

In DNA form, the CDR3 reads TGTGCCAGCAGCTCGAGGACAGGGGGCCTGGCGAATGAGCAGTTCTTC. Translating gives CASSSRTGGLANEQFF. This rearrangement joins TRBV7-2 to TRBJ2-1; TRBD1 agrees at 11 bases. Unmatched junction bases numbered 9, after V lost 4 bases and J lost 7 bases. This CDR3 comprises 16 residues. Germline V CDR1 and CDR2: SGHTA, FQGNSA.